This paragraph reports one T cell receptor beta chain. This clonotype was observed a few times. The antigen it binds to is not known. Base quality data are lacking; no much larger clone is found one base away. According to the germline V gene, CDR1 reads SNHLY and CDR2 reads FYNNEI. The CDR3, from cysteine to phenylalanine, totals 13 residues. This entry keeps only the CDR3 DNA: 39 bases, framed from base 1. Relative to germline, V is 4 bases shorter and J is 4 bases shorter, with 8 bases between their ends. TCR beta VDJ combination and CDR3 sequence profiling used genomic DNA as the template. An Illumina HiSeq 2000 was used for TCR repertoire sequencing. Per the authors' processing: TRBV/TRBJ rearrangement plots, CDR3 size and DJ length profiles, and Simpson's diversity index were used to assess repertoires. The most abundant DNA sequence in the deep sequencing data was taken as the immunodominant clone. CDR3 amino acid sequences were checked for sharing across subjects and were also compared against the VDJdb database and published repertoires. Clones were called with MiXCR by TCRdb after fastp trimmed the public reads at Q25, and only in-frame beta chains were retained. Duplicate CDR3 protein sequences are folded into a single record with the most common DNA and genes. The V and J calls and clone size are TCRdb's, not the authors'. The sample has some 150,000 distinct CDR3 sequences on record, just over 50% of them singletons. The ten largest clones capture approximately 12% of the sample.

Patients chosen for sequencing had shown expansion of CD8+CD57+ cells by flow cytometry. Every patient had severe acquired aplastic anemia, diagnosed using the International Study of Aplastic Anemia and Agranulocytosis and Camitta criteria. No therapy had been received by the patients at the time of blood sampling. TCR repertoires of sorted CD4+ and CD8+ blood T cells from severe aplastic anemia patients and healthy subjects were deep-sequenced in the study. Patients were enrolled in the USA under clinicaltrials.gov protocols 00001620, 01623167, 00001397, 00071045, 00081523 and 00961064. Ficoll-Paque density gradient centrifugation was used to isolate peripheral blood mononuclear cells. Before DNA was extracted, CD4+ and CD8+ T cells were sorted using either FACS or magnetic beads. The data originate from a study of CD8+CD57+ T cells in acquired aplastic anemia listed by TCRdb under 2018. A note on the overall study: On average, sorted CD4+ and CD8+ cells yielded 3 to 4 ug of extracted DNA, with a range of about 0.19 to 30 ug. CD8+CD57+ expansion was defined as a frequency above the mean frequency observed in healthy subjects.

What the authors observed across the whole study: Although under 35 CD8+ CDR3 sequences were shared by patients and controls, these sequences appeared highly expressed in patients and within the immunodominant clones of patients. Between patients and healthy controls, no significant difference in CD8+ Simpson's diversity was found (P=0.060).

This sequence was found in a human donor with aplastic anemia. Sequencing was performed on sorted CD4+, CD8+, or CD8+CD57+ T cells (not recorded which) from PBMCs. Rearrangement joined TRBV2 to TRBJ2-1; the D gene cannot be resolved reliably. The DNA sequence reads TGTGCCAGCAGTGCGGGTCAGTACAATGAGCAGTTCTTC. Translation gives CASSAGQYNEQFF.